This TCR beta chain was observed in a study of CD8 T cells in Susac syndrome. As to this clonotype: Antigen: not known.

The V gene end was trimmed by 6 bases and the J gene end by 9 bases; junction bases not matched to a gene: 11. The germline gives CDR1 DFQATT, CDR2 SNEGSKA (reference sequence). This CDR3 region has 15 residues. Random hexamers were used to reverse transcribe an amount of about 0.45 to 1 ug RNA. The TCR beta CDR3 was amplified by immunoSEQ multiplex PCR across 54 Vbeta, 13 Jbeta. TCRdb reprocessed the immunoSEQ multiplex PCR reads with MiXCR, giving one entry per CDR3 protein. The sample contains about 300,000 distinct CDR3 sequences, 92% of which appear only once. Findings and caveats of the study: The study recognized that its TCR sequencing and HLA analysis covered a relatively small number of individuals.

The sequencing input was CD4+ T cells from PBMCs. This chain connects TRBV20-1 to TRBJ2-1; 13 bases are a match to TRBD2. The sequence was obtained from a human donor with multiple sclerosis. The CDR3 DNA sequence: TGCAGTGCCTTAAGGACTAGCGGGAGCGGCAGTGAGCAGTTCTTC. It yields the protein CSALRTSGSGSEQFF.